This T cell receptor beta chain was retrieved from a study of human T cells and chemical hapten exposure. The CDR3 has 14 residues. The ends were cut back, 6 bases at V and 1 base at J, with 10 bases in the middle. This clonotype was counted ten times or more. It was the library that attached unique molecular identifiers to individual cDNA molecules. One entry per CDR3 protein results from TCRdb running MiXCR on the RACE reads. The sample yields 330,000 or so distinct CDR3 sequences, about 6% seen once. The sample's time point: patch test 2, 6 weeks after DPC sensitization. Stated treatment: therapeutic diphenylcyclopropenone sensitization with weekly scalp DPC. Alopecia patients deemed DPC-suitable, aged 18 to 70, excluding pregnancy. The starting material, unfractionated whole blood, was used for total RNA extraction.

The gene calls are TRBV12-3 or TRBV12-4 and TRBJ1-5; unclear D gene. The TCR originated in a young woman with alopecia areata. Some clones in this sample may be carry-over from other donors' samples. This sample comprised whole blood, obtained in connection with sensitization to the hapten diphenylcyclopropenone (DPC). CDR3 nucleotide sequence: TGTGCCAGCAGCCCAGCCCTAAGCAATCAGCCCCAGCATTTT. Translating gives CASSPALSNQPQHF.